This T cell receptor (beta chain) originates from a study of beta chain features in type 1 diabetes. This clone was recorded a few times. Investigators reverse transcribed all isolated RNA, so they sequenced expressed TCRB transcripts. Method: immunoSEQ multiplex PCR; TCRdb's copy keeps in-frame clones and lacks some. The sample contains hundreds of thousands of clones, around 13% of which appear only once. The CDR3 is 14 residues long. Germline V lookup: CDR1 MDHEN, CDR2 SYDVKM. With V trimmed by 2 bases and J by 4 bases, 3 bases remained unmatched. The sequenced material came from naive CD4+ T cells from blood. The chain recombines TRBV28 with TRBJ1-2; 8 nucleotides agree with TRBD1. This TCR was recovered from a man between 18 and 35 years old in good health. CDR3 sequence (DNA): TGTGCCAGCAGTTTAATCGACAGGGGCTATGGCTACACCTTC. Protein: CASSLIDRGYGYTF.